This TCR beta chain is drawn from a study of cytomegalovirus exposure and HLA in healthy donors. General study points: Roughly uniform depth of sequencing across donors was assumed in presence/absence analyses. As a later analysis revealed, most CMV-associated TCR beta chains appeared HLA-restricted. In an earlier analysis, productive rearrangement rates for most beta V segments clustered near 87% or 30%.

The PCR ran on 60 Vbeta and 13 Jbeta primers. The method was immunoSEQ multiplex PCR; TCRdb's version includes in-frame clones alone and lacks a portion of them. The sample includes 150,000 to 200,000 clones, around 75% seen only once; the top ten take about 5.6%. Deletions cut 2 bases from V and 5 bases from J, with 11 bases between. The CDR3 is 14 amino acids. Per the germline V gene, CDR1 is MNHEY and CDR2 is SVGAGI. Concerning this clone itself: Its antigen is unknown.

The clonotype comes from a woman in her 30s in good health and CMV-seropositive. The J gene is TRBJ2-3, the V gene TRBV6-5; possibly TRBD2 for D (5 bases). Sequenced: PBMCs. CDR3 amino acids: CASSYGRAGDTQYF. The CDR3 nucleotides are TGTGCCAGCAGTTACGGTAGGGCGGGAGATACGCAGTATTTT.